These T cell receptor beta chains were read from a single sample in a study of T-cell memory formation after mild COVID-19. TCRdb fed the 5' RACE reads into MiXCR, producing one record per CDR3 protein. The table records roughly 620,000 distinct CDR3 sequences, roughly 18% of them present only once. Material: PBMCs or a T cell subset sorted from them (not recorded which). Source of these receptors: an adult woman who had mild COVID-19 (a few samples of this study predate the infection). Cell type and time point are not known. Both conserved end residues are part of each CDR3. Fields, in order: D gene, clone size, J gene, V gene, CDR3 protein, CDR3 DNA. D genes are given only for firm matches. Some rows mark clone size as missing; the rest say once, few, many or name a class of expanded clone.

d_gene: TRBD2
abundance: .
j_gene: TRBJ2-1
v_gene: TRBV19
CDR3aa: CASSDRLANEQFF
CDR3nt: TGTGCCAGTAGTGACAGACTAGCAAATGAGCAGTTCTTC

d_gene: TRBD1
abundance: .
j_gene: TRBJ2-5
v_gene: TRBV12-3/TRBV12-4
CDR3aa: CASSVNSGQFYAGQETQYF
CDR3nt: TGTGCCAGCAGTGTAAATTCGGGACAGTTTTACGCGGGCCAAGAGACCCAGTACTTC

d_gene: TRBD1
abundance: .
j_gene: TRBJ2-1
v_gene: TRBV3-1
CDR3aa: CASSHRGTANNEQFF
CDR3nt: TGTGCCAGCAGCCATCGTGGGACAGCAAACAATGAGCAGTTCTTC

d_gene: .
abundance: few
j_gene: TRBJ2-3
v_gene: TRBV4-1
CDR3aa: CASSQEVKTDTQYF
CDR3nt: TGCGCCAGCAGCCAAGAAGTAAAGACAGATACGCAGTATTTT

d_gene: TRBD2
abundance: few
j_gene: TRBJ2-1
v_gene: TRBV20-1
CDR3aa: CSASRTSGRLGNEQFF
CDR3nt: TGCAGTGCTAGCAGGACTAGCGGGAGGCTGGGGAATGAGCAGTTCTTC

d_gene: .
abundance: few
j_gene: TRBJ1-1
v_gene: TRBV29-1
CDR3aa: CSVEDIQGWNTEAFF
CDR3nt: TGCAGCGTTGAAGATATTCAGGGGTGGAACACTGAAGCTTTCTTT

d_gene: TRBD2
abundance: few
j_gene: TRBJ2-7
v_gene: TRBV6-5
CDR3aa: CASSYINPYLAGGGYEQYF
CDR3nt: TGTGCCAGCAGTTACATCAACCCATATCTAGCGGGAGGAGGCTACGAGCAGTACTTC

d_gene: TRBD2
abundance: .
j_gene: TRBJ2-3
v_gene: TRBV6-2/TRBV6-3
CDR3aa: CASRPPSAGVTDTQYF
CDR3nt: TGTGCCAGCAGACCCCCCTCCGCGGGAGTCACAGATACGCAGTATTTT

d_gene: TRBD1
abundance: few
j_gene: TRBJ2-4
v_gene: TRBV12-3/TRBV12-4
CDR3aa: CASSYGQGHIQYF
CDR3nt: TGTGCCAGCAGCTACGGACAGGGGCACATTCAGTACTTC

d_gene: TRBD1
abundance: .
j_gene: TRBJ2-1
v_gene: TRBV14
CDR3aa: CASSHPTGGKYNEQFF
CDR3nt: TGTGCCAGCAGCCACCCGACAGGGGGAAAATACAATGAGCAGTTCTTC

d_gene: .
abundance: .
j_gene: TRBJ2-1
v_gene: TRBV20-1
CDR3aa: CSGSRENPGNEQFF
CDR3nt: TGCAGTGGCTCGAGGGAGAATCCAGGAAATGAGCAGTTCTTC

d_gene: .
abundance: many
j_gene: TRBJ2-7
v_gene: TRBV20-1
CDR3aa: CSASRSGSGTYEQYF
CDR3nt: TGCAGTGCCTCTCGCTCAGGGTCGGGAACGTACGAGCAGTACTTC

d_gene: TRBD1
abundance: .
j_gene: TRBJ2-7
v_gene: TRBV24-1
CDR3aa: CATRDSGTGAYEQYF
CDR3nt: TGTGCCACCAGAGACTCCGGGACAGGGGCTTACGAGCAGTACTTC

d_gene: .
abundance: .
j_gene: TRBJ1-4
v_gene: TRBV18
CDR3aa: CASSPPLGAGGEKLFF
CDR3nt: TGTGCCAGCTCACCTCCGCTGGGGGCTGGGGGTGAAAAACTGTTTTTT

d_gene: .
abundance: .
j_gene: TRBJ2-5
v_gene: TRBV12-3/TRBV12-4
CDR3aa: CASSLKRRGETQYF
CDR3nt: TGTGCCAGCAGTTTAAAGCGTCGAGGAGAGACCCAGTACTTC

d_gene: TRBD2
abundance: few
j_gene: TRBJ2-7
v_gene: TRBV4-1
CDR3aa: CASSHPPGTSIYEQYF
CDR3nt: TGCGCCAGCAGCCACCCCCCGGGGACTAGCATTTACGAGCAGTACTTC

d_gene: .
abundance: many
j_gene: TRBJ2-1
v_gene: TRBV6-1
CDR3aa: CASKKRPIGFDEQFF
CDR3nt: TGTGCCAGCAAAAAGAGGCCAATTGGTTTCGATGAGCAGTTCTTC

d_gene: TRBD1
abundance: few
j_gene: TRBJ2-4
v_gene: TRBV5-5
CDR3aa: CASSLEGQVKVKNIQYF
CDR3nt: TGTGCCAGCAGCTTGGAGGGACAGGTGAAAGTCAAAAACATTCAGTACTTC

d_gene: TRBD2
abundance: .
j_gene: TRBJ2-5
v_gene: TRBV4-1
CDR3aa: CASSQEGGLAGSETQYF
CDR3nt: TGCGCCAGCAGCCAAGAGGGTGGACTAGCGGGTTCAGAGACCCAGTACTTC

d_gene: .
abundance: .
j_gene: TRBJ1-2
v_gene: TRBV4-2
CDR3aa: CASSQDPGQSYGYTF
CDR3nt: TGTGCCAGCAGCCAAGATCCCGGACAAAGTTATGGCTACACCTTC

d_gene: TRBD1
abundance: few
j_gene: TRBJ1-2
v_gene: TRBV7-9
CDR3aa: CASNSGTGTYGYTF
CDR3nt: TGTGCCAGCAACTCCGGGACAGGGACCTATGGCTACACCTTC

d_gene: .
abundance: .
j_gene: TRBJ2-3
v_gene: TRBV2
CDR3aa: CARPPSTDTQYF
CDR3nt: TGTGCCCGCCCACCTAGCACAGATACGCAGTATTTT

d_gene: .
abundance: .
j_gene: TRBJ1-2
v_gene: TRBV27
CDR3aa: CASSPRTNYGYTF
CDR3nt: TGTGCCAGCAGTCCAAGGACAAACTATGGCTACACCTTC

d_gene: TRBD1
abundance: .
j_gene: TRBJ1-2
v_gene: TRBV3-1
CDR3aa: CASSQDLGTGANYGYTF
CDR3nt: TGTGCCAGCAGCCAAGATCTTGGGACAGGGGCCAACTATGGCTACACCTTC

d_gene: TRBD2
abundance: .
j_gene: TRBJ2-3
v_gene: TRBV9
CDR3aa: CASSGTQPGLAGERYF
CDR3nt: TGTGCCAGCAGCGGGACCCAACCGGGGCTAGCGGGGGAAAGGTATTTT

d_gene: TRBD2
abundance: few
j_gene: TRBJ2-3
v_gene: TRBV6-6
CDR3aa: CASTYGASGRGVDTQYF
CDR3nt: TGTGCCAGCACCTACGGGGCTAGCGGGAGAGGGGTAGATACGCAGTATTTT

d_gene: TRBD1
abundance: .
j_gene: TRBJ2-7
v_gene: TRBV27
CDR3aa: CASSLSQGVGDEQYF
CDR3nt: TGTGCCAGCAGTTTATCGCAGGGGGTAGGGGACGAGCAGTACTTC

d_gene: .
abundance: few
j_gene: TRBJ2-3
v_gene: TRBV12-3/TRBV12-4
CDR3aa: CASTNTDTQYF
CDR3nt: TGTGCCAGCACAAACACAGATACGCAGTATTTT

d_gene: .
abundance: few
j_gene: TRBJ2-7
v_gene: TRBV4-3
CDR3aa: CASSQEWVGKSYEQYF
CDR3nt: TGCGCCAGCAGCCAAGAGTGGGTCGGGAAATCCTACGAGCAGTACTTC

d_gene: TRBD1
abundance: many
j_gene: TRBJ2-7
v_gene: TRBV7-2
CDR3aa: CASSLGGTGGIYEQYF
CDR3nt: TGTGCCAGCAGCTTAGGTGGGACAGGGGGCATCTACGAGCAGTACTTC

d_gene: .
abundance: .
j_gene: TRBJ2-1
v_gene: TRBV11-3
CDR3aa: CASSSRGKGEQFF
CDR3nt: TGTGCCAGCAGCTCCCGGGGAAAAGGGGAGCAGTTCTTC

d_gene: TRBD2
abundance: few
j_gene: TRBJ2-7
v_gene: TRBV5-1
CDR3aa: CASSSGGDYEQYF
CDR3nt: TGCGCCAGCAGCTCGGGGGGAGACTACGAGCAGTACTTC

d_gene: .
abundance: few
j_gene: TRBJ2-5
v_gene: TRBV4-2
CDR3aa: CASSQDAGQETQYF
CDR3nt: TGTGCCAGCAGCCAAGATGCGGGCCAAGAGACCCAGTACTTC

d_gene: .
abundance: few
j_gene: TRBJ1-1
v_gene: TRBV18
CDR3aa: CASSRGTSGEAFF
CDR3nt: TGTGCCAGCTCACGTGGGACGTCCGGAGAAGCTTTCTTT

d_gene: TRBD1
abundance: few
j_gene: TRBJ1-2
v_gene: TRBV20-1
CDR3aa: CSVEGQAGYGYTF
CDR3nt: TGCAGTGTAGAGGGACAGGCCGGCTATGGCTACACCTTC

d_gene: .
abundance: few
j_gene: TRBJ1-5
v_gene: TRBV6-5
CDR3aa: CASSTTGSQPQHF
CDR3nt: TGTGCCAGCAGTACCACAGGGTCTCAGCCCCAGCATTTT

d_gene: .
abundance: .
j_gene: TRBJ2-1
v_gene: TRBV6-1
CDR3aa: CASSELNEQFF
CDR3nt: TGTGCCAGCAGTGAACTGAATGAGCAGTTCTTC

d_gene: .
abundance: .
j_gene: TRBJ1-5
v_gene: TRBV9
CDR3aa: CASSVGGSNQPQHF
CDR3nt: TGTGCCAGCAGCGTAGGCGGGTCCAATCAGCCCCAGCATTTT

d_gene: TRBD1
abundance: few
j_gene: TRBJ1-1
v_gene: TRBV12-3/TRBV12-4
CDR3aa: CASSLTGVRDTEAFF
CDR3nt: TGTGCCAGCAGTTTGACAGGGGTTAGGGACACTGAAGCTTTCTTT

d_gene: .
abundance: .
j_gene: TRBJ2-2
v_gene: TRBV15
CDR3aa: CATSRLGGLAGELFF
CDR3nt: TGTGCCACCAGCAGATTAGGGGGTCTGGCCGGGGAGCTGTTTTTT

d_gene: .
abundance: many
j_gene: TRBJ2-3
v_gene: TRBV5-1
CDR3aa: CASSGTSVSTDTQYF
CDR3nt: TGCGCCAGCAGCGGGACTTCGGTTAGCACAGATACGCAGTATTTT

d_gene: TRBD1
abundance: .
j_gene: TRBJ1-2
v_gene: TRBV5-1
CDR3aa: CASSAAGQARYGYTF
CDR3nt: TGCGCCAGCAGCGCTGCTGGACAGGCCCGCTATGGCTACACCTTC

d_gene: .
abundance: .
j_gene: TRBJ2-5
v_gene: TRBV7-8
CDR3aa: CASSLILAGVRETQYF
CDR3nt: TGTGCCAGCAGCTTAATACTAGCAGGAGTACGGGAGACCCAGTACTTC

d_gene: TRBD1
abundance: few
j_gene: TRBJ1-1
v_gene: TRBV27
CDR3aa: CASTSRQGATPEAFF
CDR3nt: TGTGCCAGCACCAGTCGACAGGGGGCGACCCCTGAAGCTTTCTTT

d_gene: TRBD1
abundance: .
j_gene: TRBJ2-3
v_gene: TRBV6-1
CDR3aa: CASSEGQGTDTQYF
CDR3nt: TGTGCCAGCAGTGAAGGACAGGGAACCGATACGCAGTATTTT

d_gene: TRBD1
abundance: few
j_gene: TRBJ1-1
v_gene: TRBV29-1
CDR3aa: CSVGSTGEGAFF
CDR3nt: TGCAGCGTTGGCAGTACAGGGGAGGGAGCTTTCTTT

d_gene: TRBD2
abundance: few
j_gene: TRBJ2-5
v_gene: TRBV7-6
CDR3aa: CASSRSGEAYQETQYF
CDR3nt: TGTGCCAGCAGCCGAAGCGGGGAAGCGTACCAAGAGACCCAGTACTTC

d_gene: TRBD2
abundance: few
j_gene: TRBJ2-2
v_gene: TRBV7-9
CDR3aa: CASSLEGLARVVLNTGELFF
CDR3nt: TGTGCCAGCAGCCTAGAGGGACTAGCCAGAGTAGTGTTGAACACCGGGGAGCTGTTTTTT

d_gene: .
abundance: few
j_gene: TRBJ2-6
v_gene: TRBV3-1
CDR3aa: CASSQDPHSGANVLTF
CDR3nt: TGTGCCAGCAGCCAAGATCCCCACTCTGGGGCCAACGTCCTGACTTTC

d_gene: TRBD1
abundance: few
j_gene: TRBJ2-1
v_gene: TRBV6-5
CDR3aa: CASSYNAPGQGAFNEQFF
CDR3nt: TGTGCCAGCAGTTACAATGCACCGGGACAGGGGGCTTTCAATGAGCAGTTCTTC

d_gene: .
abundance: .
j_gene: TRBJ1-1
v_gene: TRBV27
CDR3aa: CASSPRQSGLNTEAFF
CDR3nt: TGTGCCAGCAGTCCCCGACAGTCGGGGTTGAACACTGAAGCTTTCTTT

d_gene: .
abundance: .
j_gene: TRBJ1-2
v_gene: TRBV12-3/TRBV12-4
CDR3aa: CASSLTSGKNYGYTF
CDR3nt: TGTGCCAGCAGTTTGACTTCGGGGAAAAACTATGGCTACACCTTC